This passage covers 6 T cell receptor beta chains from one sample sequenced in a study of blood T cell repertoires in COVID-19. TCRdb's copy holds only in-frame clones and misses some; the assay was immunoSEQ multiplex PCR. Counted here are about 42,000 clones, around 87% occurring once; the ten biggest clones make up around 3%. Material for sequencing was peripheral blood. The receptor source for this set is a man aged 45 to 65 with active COVID-19.

This clone was detected once. The CDR3 sequence: CASSIDRGPTDTQYF. The CDR3 region has the DNA TGTGCCAGCAGCATTGACAGGGGACCCACAGATACGCAGTATTTT. This chain joins TRBV5-4 and TRBJ2-3, with 8 bases matching TRBD1. J gave up 2 bases and V 4 bases, and 6 bases lay outside the gene matches. In germline, CDR1 is SGHNT, CDR2 YYREEE (reference sequence). This CDR3 region has 15 residues.

The chain joins TRBV6-5 to TRBJ2-5, with a possible D match to TRBD1 (6 bases). This CDR3 is 16 amino acids long. The germline V and J ends were trimmed by 0 bases and 5 bases, with 16 bases remaining between them. Looked up from germline, CDR1 is MNHEY and CDR2 is SVGAGI. CDR3 in DNA: TGTGCCAGCAGTTACTCCGGGACAAAGGGGTCTGAGACCCAGTACTTC. It specifies CASSYSGTKGSETQYF.

The chain joins TRBV2 to TRBJ2-3; 8 nucleotides agree with TRBD2. CDR1 and CDR2 (germline): SNHLY, FYNNEI. CDR3 size: 16 residues. The V segment lost 6 bases and the J segment 4 bases; nucleotides outside the gene matches: 12. The CDR3 here is CASSPGGAVMADTQYF. Here the CDR3 DNA reads TGTGCCAGCAGCCCCGGGGGGGCGGTGATGGCAGATACGCAGTATTTT.

This clone was recorded once. J is TRBJ2-3 and V is TRBV4-2, with D possibly matching TRBD2 (5 bases). The CDR3 runs to 16 residues. Germline CDR1 and CDR2: LGHNA and YNFKEQ. V was trimmed by 0 bases and J by 4 bases, leaving 14 bases between them. The DNA for the CDR3 is TGTGCCAGCAGCCAAGACGCCCTAGGAGGTCCAGATACGCAGTATTTT. It yields the protein CASSQDALGGPDTQYF.

The chain recombines TRBV10-3 with TRBJ1-1; D not certain. Germline CDR1 and CDR2: ENHRY and SYGVKD. Trimming stripped 4 bases from V and 3 bases from J, with 15 bases between. The length of the CDR3 is 15 residues. Written as DNA, the CDR3 is TGTGCCATCAGTGGTATCAAGGGAGGATACACTGAAGCTTTCTTT. Its protein product is CAISGIKGGYTEAFF.

CDR3 region: CASSSGEYTDTQYF. CDR3 DNA sequence: TGCGCCAGCAGCTCCGGGGAATACACAGATACGCAGTATTTT. The rearrangement uses TRBV5-1 and TRBJ2-3, with D possibly being TRBD2 (5 bases). With 3 bases removed from V and 2 bases from J, the gap between germline ends came to 10 bases. This CDR3 has 14 amino acids. Germline V lookup: CDR1 SGHRS, CDR2 YFSETQ.